This note documents a single T cell receptor (beta chain) sequence. Its antigen remains unidentified. These data belong to a study of PD-1 blockade in classical Hodgkin lymphoma. General observations from the study: Lower baseline TCR diversity was reported for newly diagnosed patients than for healthy donors.

All trial patients relapsed after autologous stem cell transplantation. TCRdb keeps only in-frame clones here, not all; method: immunoSEQ multiplex PCR. The sample gives 60,000 to 75,000 clones, roughly nine tenths of which show up once; roughly a tenth is in the top ten. This CDR3 region has 14 residues. Trimming left V 5 bases short and J 6 bases short, with 14 bases between. Germline V gene lookup returns CDR1 MDHEN and CDR2 SYDVKM. This TCR was recovered from a human donor with classical Hodgkin lymphoma. Sequencing was performed on peripheral blood mononuclear cells (PBMCs), taken at baseline. This sequence joins TRBV28 and TRBJ2-1; perhaps D is TRBD1 or TRBD2 (5 bases each). CDR3 protein: CASSPHEGFNEQFF. The CDR3, as DNA: TGTGCCAGCAGTCCCCATGAGGGGTTCAATGAGCAGTTCTTC.